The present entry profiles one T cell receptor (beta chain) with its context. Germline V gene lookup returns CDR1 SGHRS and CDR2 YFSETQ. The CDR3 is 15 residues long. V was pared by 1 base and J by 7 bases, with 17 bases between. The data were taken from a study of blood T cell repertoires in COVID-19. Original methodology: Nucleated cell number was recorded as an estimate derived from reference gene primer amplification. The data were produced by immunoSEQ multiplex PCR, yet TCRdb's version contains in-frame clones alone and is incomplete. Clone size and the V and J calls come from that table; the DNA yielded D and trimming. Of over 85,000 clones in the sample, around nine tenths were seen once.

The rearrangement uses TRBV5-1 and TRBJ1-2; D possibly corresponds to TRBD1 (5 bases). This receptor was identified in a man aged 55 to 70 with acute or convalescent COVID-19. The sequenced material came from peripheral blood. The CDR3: CASSLQGGTTSGYTF. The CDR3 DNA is TGCGCCAGCAGCTTGCAGGGAGGGACCACCAGTGGCTACACCTTC.